This TCR beta chain was obtained from a study of human CD4 T cells and Enterobacteriaceae. All CD4+ cells other than CD45RA+CCR7+CD95- naive cells were sorted as memory, over 95% pure. Germline V gives CDR1 MNHNS, CDR2 SASEGT. V was cut by 7 bases and J by 6 bases, with 12 bases left in between. This CDR3 is built from 13 residues. Measured with immunoSEQ multiplex PCR; TCRdb has only the in-frame clones, and not every one. The table has tens of thousands of clones, approximately 84% seen once; the top ten hold over 1.5%. The rearrangement links TRBV6-1 to TRBJ2-2, with TRBD1 as a possible D gene (5 bases). Sequencing used memory CD4+ T cells from blood. The clonotype originates from a human donor in good health. This CDR3 reads CASTTGAAGELFF. The CDR3 region has the DNA TGTGCCAGCACTACTGGGGCGGCCGGGGAGCTGTTTTTT.